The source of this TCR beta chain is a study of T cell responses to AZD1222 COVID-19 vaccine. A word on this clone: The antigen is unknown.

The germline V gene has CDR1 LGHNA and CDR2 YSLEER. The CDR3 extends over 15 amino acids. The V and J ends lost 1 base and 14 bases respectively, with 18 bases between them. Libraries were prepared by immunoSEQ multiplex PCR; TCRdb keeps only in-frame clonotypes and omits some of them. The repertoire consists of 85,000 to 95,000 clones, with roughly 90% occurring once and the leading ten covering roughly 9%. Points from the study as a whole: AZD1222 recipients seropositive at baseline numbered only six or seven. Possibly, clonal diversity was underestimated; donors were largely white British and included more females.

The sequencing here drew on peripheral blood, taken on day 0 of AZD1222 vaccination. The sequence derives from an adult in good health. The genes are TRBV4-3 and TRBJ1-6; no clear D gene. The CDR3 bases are TGCGCCAGCAGCCAAGTCAGCTCCGGATTTAGGACCCTCCACTTT. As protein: CASSQVSSGFRTLHF.